Here is one T cell receptor (beta chain) with its context. Looked up from germline, CDR1 is ENHRY and CDR2 is SYGVKD. CDR3 length equals 17 residues. Losses at the gene ends were 2 bases for V and 3 bases for J; bases not matched to a gene: 9. The data were produced by immunoSEQ multiplex PCR, yet TCRdb's version contains in-frame clones alone and is incomplete. The repertoire has tens of thousands of clones, more than 75% of them found once; the top ten carry approximately 12%. The data stem from a study of blood T cell repertoires in COVID-19. Study-level background: T cells, B-cell-depleted T cells, or PBMCs provided the cDNA or gDNA that served as material.

This clonotype was sampled from a human donor in a cohort sampled during active COVID-19. Sequencing used peripheral blood. V gene TRBV10-3 combines with J gene TRBJ2-3; 9 nucleotides align to TRBD2. CDR3 nucleotide sequence: TGTGCCATCAGTGAGAGTAGCAGCGGGAGGAGTACAGATACGCAGTATTTT. This translates into CAISESSSGRSTDTQYF.